This T cell receptor (beta chain) was captured in a study of blood T cell repertoires in COVID-19. Looking at the study overall: The analysed material was cDNA or gDNA that came from T cells, B-cell-depleted T cells, or PBMCs.

The protocol was immunoSEQ multiplex PCR, while the TCRdb copy is restricted to in-frame clones and leaves out a portion. Of about 330,000 clones in the sample, approximately 85% are singletons; the top ten hold approximately 7.9%. Germline V gene lookup returns CDR1 SGHVS and CDR2 FQNEAQ. Trimming at V came to 6 bases and at J to 1 base, leaving 17 bases not matched to a gene. CDR3 length: 18 residues. J is TRBJ1-1 and V is TRBV7-8; 7 bases fit TRBD1. The sequencing sample was made of peripheral blood. The source of this sequence is a human donor in a cohort sampled during active COVID-19. Here the CDR3 reads CASRPSWDRGAKNTEAFF. The CDR3 DNA reads as TGTGCCAGCAGACCATCCTGGGACAGAGGAGCGAAGAACACTGAAGCTTTCTTT.